This T cell receptor (beta chain) appears in the sequencing data of a study of T cell responses to AZD1222 COVID-19 vaccine. Of note for this clone: The antigen is not known.

Trimming removed 6 bases from V and 3 bases from J, with 11 bases in between. Germline V lookup: CDR1 LGHDT, CDR2 YNNKEL (reference sequence). The CDR3 has 13 amino acids. Study conclusions and caveats: Baseline serology detected seropositivity in only six AZD1222 recipients. When two AZD1222 doses had been given, Spike-specific TCR breadth and depth rose. Per reports, nearly half of all spike-specific TCRs target regions that are unmutated in variants. Clonal diversity may have been underestimated, and the donors were mostly white British, with more females than males.

Some clones are missing from TCRdb's copy, which holds only in-frame ones; the method was immunoSEQ multiplex PCR. Here the sample spans 90,000 to 120,000 clones, 85% to 95% being singletons. The receptor's source is an adult who received the AZD1222 COVID-19 vaccine. The J gene is TRBJ1-1, the V gene TRBV3-1 (or the pseudogene TRBV3-2); D gene ambiguous. The specimen comprised peripheral blood, sampled 28 days after the second AZD1222 dose. The CDR3 region has the DNA TGTGCCAGCAGTGCCAGAGTCGACACTGAAGCTTTCTTT. Its protein product is CASSARVDTEAFF.